Presented here are 15 T cell receptor beta chains from one specimen sequenced in a study of cytomegalovirus exposure and HLA in healthy donors. PCR amplification relied on 60 Vbeta primers (plus 13 Jbeta primers). Assay used: immunoSEQ multiplex PCR; TCRdb lists only in-frame clones, some missing. This sample has about 120,000 clones, with about 59% found just once. Specimen: PBMCs. These receptors were collected from a woman aged 40 to 50 in good health and CMV-seropositive.

The rearrangement joins TRBV2 to TRBJ2-5, with TRBD2 identical over 13 bases. The J call is doubtful: the DNA matches TRBJ2-7 better. The CDR3 loop spans 15 amino acids. Germline lookup yields CDR1 SNHLY and CDR2 FYNNEI. The CDR3 DNA is TGTGCCAGCGGGGGACTAGCGGGGTTATCCTACGAGCAGTACTTC. Translation: CASGGLAGLSYEQYF.

The CDR3 DNA reads TGTGCCAGCAGCTCAACCTACAATGAGCAGTTCTTC. Its protein product is CASSSTYNEQFF. V is TRBV7-6 and J is TRBJ2-1, with D uncertain. This CDR3 is built from 12 residues. The germline V gene has CDR1 SGHVS and CDR2 FNYEAQ. Trimming left V 4 bases short and J 2 bases short, with 3 bases between.

The V gene is TRBV15, the J gene TRBJ2-1; 7 nucleotides agree with TRBD2. V lost 6 bases to trimming and J lost 3 bases; unmatched junction nucleotides: 8. Per germline, CDR1 LNHNV and CDR2 YYDKDF (reference sequence). The CDR3 sequence is 15 residues long. The CDR3 spells CATRSLAGRYNEQFF. CDR3 in DNA: TGTGCCACCAGATCCTTAGCGGGCCGCTACAATGAGCAGTTCTTC.

The genes are TRBV6-5 and TRBJ2-5; TRBD2 agrees at 9 bases. Losses at the gene ends were 6 bases for V and 2 bases for J; bases not matched to a gene: 7. Germline V lookup: CDR1 MNHEY, CDR2 SVGAGI. The CDR3 spans 15 residues. This CDR3 is CASSRGTSRQETQYF. For the CDR3, the DNA is TGTGCCAGCAGCCGCGGGACTAGCAGACAAGAGACCCAGTACTTC.

This clone occurred a few times. This chain joins TRBV28 and TRBJ2-1; 11 bases agree with TRBD1. Germline CDR1 and CDR2: MDHEN and SYDVKM. Unmatched junction bases numbered 7, after V lost 6 bases and J lost 6 bases. The CDR3 has 15 amino acids. CDR3 loop: CASSAGQGAVNEQFF. The CDR3 coding sequence is TGTGCCAGCAGCGCCGGACAGGGGGCGGTCAATGAGCAGTTCTTC.

This sequence joins TRBV27 and TRBJ2-5; 11 bases are shared with TRBD1. TRBJ2-7 matches the DNA end more closely, so the J call is doubtful. CDR3 size: 14 residues. The germline V gene encodes CDR1 MNHEY and CDR2 SMNVEV (reference sequence). The CDR3 sequence is CASRPGQGGYEQYF. The CDR3 nucleotides are TGTGCCAGCAGACCGGGACAGGGGGGCTACGAGCAGTACTTC.

The rearrangement joins TRBV7-2 to TRBJ1-3; D perhaps matches TRBD1 (5 bases). V was cut by 0 bases and J by 2 bases, with 14 bases left in between. CDR1 and CDR2 (germline): SGHTA, FQGNSA. CDR3 length: 17 residues. The DNA for the CDR3 is TGTGCCAGCAGCTTAGCCGCAGGGCAAGTTCCTGGAAACACCATATATTTT. It codes for CASSLAAGQVPGNTIYF. Looking up the rest from reference TRBV7-2 and TRBJ1-3 gives the full variable domain: GAGVSQSPSNKVTEKGKDVELRCDPISGHTALYWYRQSLGQGLEFLIYFQGNSAPDKSGLPSDRFSAERTGGSVSTLTIQRTQQEDSAVYLCASSLAAGQVPGNTIYFGEGSWLTVV.

The chain employs TRBV19 and TRBJ1-1, with D possibly TRBD1 on 5 matching bases. Looked up from germline, CDR1 is LNHDA and CDR2 is SQIVND (reference sequence). This CDR3 comprises 13 residues. With 8 bases removed from V and 1 base from J, the gap between germline ends came to 11 bases. CDR3 amino acids: CASGLRGNTEAFF. The CDR3 coding sequence is TGTGCCAGTGGCCTAAGGGGGAACACTGAAGCTTTCTTT. The variable domain in full, with the rest retrieved from reference TRBV19 and TRBJ1-1, is DGGITQSPKYLFRKEGQNVTLSCEQNLNHDAMYWYRQDPGQGLRLIYYSQIVNDFQKGDIAEGYSVSREKKESFPLTVTSAQKNPTAFYLCASGLRGNTEAFFGQGTRLTVV.

The chain recombines TRBV4-2 with TRBJ2-5, with TRBD1 as a possible D gene (5 bases). V was clipped by 0 bases and J by 4 bases, with 15 bases between them. This CDR3 contains 16 residues. Looked up from germline, CDR1 is LGHNA and CDR2 is YNFKEQ. DNA for the CDR3: TGTGCCAGCAGCCAAGATGAAATTGGTAGGGGAGAGACCCAGTACTTC. This gives the protein CASSQDEIGRGETQYF.

This clone turned up a few times. One end of the junction is discordant with germline, which a read error may explain. J is TRBJ1-2 and V is TRBV6-5; no definite D call. Germline CDR1 reads MNHEY; CDR2 reads SVGAGI. The CDR3 totals 16 residues. The CDR3: CASSYSDARANNGYTF. The CDR3 DNA sequence: TGTGCCAGCAGTTACTCAGACGCGCGGGCTAACAATGGCTACACCTTC.

The CDR3: CASSLTGTGKSLAHTF. CDR3 coding DNA: TGTGCCAGCAGCTTGACCGGGACAGGGAAAAGTTTAGCTCACACCTTC. The chain joins TRBV28 to TRBJ1-2; 9 bases are shared with TRBD1. CDR1 and CDR2 from the germline V gene are MDHEN and SYDVKM. V was clipped by 6 bases and J by 12 bases; unmatched bases: 20. The CDR3 spans 16 residues.

The rearrangement uses TRBV2 and TRBJ2-3; a possible D gene is TRBD2 (6 bases). The CDR3 is 15 amino acids. The V gene lost 6 bases and the J gene lost 0 bases, with 13 bases spanning the gap. The V gene's germline CDR1 is SNHLY and CDR2 FYNNEI. The CDR3 sequence: CASSITGASTDTQYF. In DNA form, the CDR3 reads TGTGCCAGCAGCATTACGGGAGCTAGCACAGATACGCAGTATTTT. The entire variable domain, with the rest obtained from reference TRBV2 and TRBJ2-3, is as follows: EPEVTQTPSHQVTQMGQEVILRCVPISNHLYFYWYRQILGQKVEFLVSFYNNEISEKSEIFDDQFSVERPDGSNFTLKIRSTKLEDSAMYFCASSITGASTDTQYFGPGTRLTVL.

The CDR3 DNA reads TGTGCCAGTGGGGGGCTAGCGGGCTTAAATGAGCAGTTCTTC. This sequence encodes CASGGLAGLNEQFF. The rearrangement uses TRBV28 and TRBJ2-1, with 8 bases lining up with TRBD2. Germline CDR1 reads MDHEN; CDR2 reads SYDVKM. V shed 9 bases and J 7 bases; nucleotides not matched to a gene: 11. The CDR3 consists of 14 residues.

The chain recombines TRBV6-5 with TRBJ1-5; D perhaps matches TRBD1 (6 bases). CDR1 is MNHEY and CDR2 is SVGAGI in the germline V gene. V was pared by 6 bases and J by 0 bases, with 12 bases between. CDR3 size: 15 residues. The CDR3 nucleotides read TGTGCCAGCAGCCCGGGACAAGGTAGCAATCAGCCCCAGCATTTT. Encoded protein: CASSPGQGSNQPQHF.

V usage is TRBV5-1 and J usage is TRBJ1-1; 7 bases are a match to TRBD1. Per the germline V gene, CDR1 is SGHRS and CDR2 is YFSETQ. V gave up 4 bases and J gave up 0 bases; unmatched junction bases: 9. The CDR3 sequence is 16 residues long. As DNA, the CDR3 is TGCGCCAGCAGCCTTTCCCCGGGACAGCTGAACACTGAAGCTTTCTTT. This translates into CASSLSPGQLNTEAFF.